This T cell receptor (beta chain) was recovered during a study of Ad26.COV2.S vaccination and SARS-CoV-2 variants. Looking at the study overall: As a participant in COV1001, the donor was in the Ad26.COV2.S trial arm. Ad26.COV2.S was injected intramuscularly once or twice, 56 days apart. Study-level points and caveats: Spike-specific TCR breadth was greater in vaccine than placebo recipients.

Points on this clone: What it binds is not known.

Documented treatment: roughly 19 received Ad26.COV2.S at low or high dose, single or two shots; about 5 received placebo; per-sample allocation not given. Vaccine and placebo recipients were sampled on day 63 after the first injection. An Ad26 vector expressing Wuhan-strain SARS-CoV-2 spike served as the vaccine. Repertoires were generated with immunoSEQ multiplex PCR, while TCRdb's copy carries only in-frame clones and drops some. The sample holds 300,000 to 450,000 clones, 85% seen once. Germline-derived CDR1 and CDR2 are SGHTA and FQGNSA. The CDR3 loop spans 15 amino acids. V lost 4 bases and J lost 4, with 14 bases in between.

The chain combines TRBV7-2 with TRBJ2-1; tentatively, D is TRBD1 (5 bases). Sample: peripheral blood, taken in a trial of Ad26.COV2.S vaccine versus placebo. This TCR was recovered from a person aged 18-60 years who received the Ad26.COV2.S COVID-19 vaccine or a placebo. CDR3 sequence: CASSSQGSSYNEQFF. CDR3 DNA: TGTGCCAGCAGCTCCCAGGGTAGCAGTTACAATGAGCAGTTCTTC.